This TCR beta chain is drawn from a study of T cells after yellow fever vaccination. General study results and limits: Most primary-vaccination clones recurred post-booster (about 96% CD4, just over 85% CD8).

The TCR cDNA carried a universal primer site and UMIs from 5'RACE template switching. MiXCR, run by TCRdb on the 5' RACE reads, gives a single entry per CDR3 protein. This table holds about 260,000 distinct CDR3 sequences, around 5.2% found once. On this clonotype itself: Its antigen remains unidentified.

V shed 1 base and J shed 0 bases, with 10 bases lying between them. The CDR3 length is 16 residues. The germline V gene has CDR1 LGHNA and CDR2 YNFKEQ. This sample comprised CD4+ T cells sorted from PBMCs, obtained on the day of the yellow fever booster vaccination. This rearrangement joins TRBV4-2 to TRBJ2-1; D call uncertain. The source is a man aged 18 to 30 who received the YFV17D yellow fever vaccine. CDR3 nucleotides: TGTGCCAGCAGCCAAGGGAGCTACAACTCCTACAATGAGCAGTTCTTC. It translates to CASSQGSYNSYNEQFF.